These 14 T cell receptor beta chains share one sample of origin, sequenced in a study of T cells in Graves' hyperthyroidism and ophthalmopathy. Amplified TCR beta CDR3 regions derived from RNA transcripts. A set of HTBI primers served as the primers for a first-round RT-PCR of the TCR CDR3. TCRdb ran MiXCR on the multiplex PCR reads and lists one entry per CDR3 protein. The sample has some 510,000 distinct CDR3 sequences, under 60% seen once. The specimen was peripheral blood or thyroid tissue (not recorded which). The receptors derive from a woman between 18 and 30 years old with Graves' hyperthyroidism.

There are a few counts of this clonotype. The chain couples TRBV7-6 to TRBJ2-7; the D gene is possibly TRBD2 (7 bases). CDR1 and CDR2 from the germline V gene are SGHVS and FNYEAQ. V lost 5 bases to trimming and J lost 2 bases, with 13 bases between them. This CDR3 spans 14 amino acids. The CDR3 region has the DNA TGTGCCAGCAGCCCGAACGGGGGGCCCTACGAGCAGTACTTC. Translated: CASSPNGGPYEQYF.

In regard to this clonotype: A read error may explain this, as a much larger clone is one base away. As the CDR3 is not closed by the conserved phenylalanine or tryptophan, this likely results from a read error. J is TRBJ1-2 and V is TRBV7-9, with D possibly matching TRBD1 (6 bases). CDR1 and CDR2 (germline): SEHNR, FQNEAQ (reference sequence). Trimming took off 6 bases at V and 5 bases at J, with 16 bases between the two ends. CDR3 length: 14 amino acids. CDR3 bases: TGTGCCAGCAGATCCGGACAGCCTCGGTATGGCTACACCCTC. Protein: CASRSGQPRYGYTL.

This clonotype was detected ten times or more. This chain connects TRBV7-9 to TRBJ2-6, with D tentatively TRBD1 (5 bases). V lost 4 bases, J lost 2 bases, and 18 bases lay in between. This CDR3 contains 18 residues. Per germline, CDR1 SEHNR and CDR2 FQNEAQ (reference sequence). The CDR3 sequence is CASSSTQGHLAGANVLTF. The CDR3 DNA reads as TGTGCCAGCAGCTCCACCCAGGGTCATCTAGCTGGGGCCAACGTCCTGACTTTC.

The chain employs TRBV7-9 and TRBJ1-2; D gene uncertain. Germline CDR1 SEHNR, CDR2 FQNEAQ (reference sequence). Trimming removed 4 bases from V and 7 bases from J, with 4 bases in between. This CDR3 is 10 amino acids long. The DNA of the CDR3 is TGTGCCAGCAGCTCGGGTGGCTACACCTTC. Its translation is CASSSGGYTF.

The chain recombines TRBV19 with TRBJ1-2; 11 nucleotides match TRBD1. Germline-derived CDR1 and CDR2 are LNHDA and SQIVND (reference sequence). V shed 3 bases, J shed 2 bases, and the junction held 2 bases outside the gene matches. The CDR3 loop spans 15 amino acids. CDR3 sequence reads: CASSMDRGRNYGYTF. The CDR3 DNA reads as TGTGCCAGTAGTATGGACAGGGGGCGGAACTATGGCTACACCTTC.

The J gene is TRBJ1-4, the V gene TRBV7-2; weak D call: TRBD1 (6 bases). V was cut by 6 bases and J by 6 bases, with 14 bases left in between. CDR3 length equals 14 residues. Germline lookup yields CDR1 SGHTA and CDR2 FQGNSA. As DNA, the CDR3 is TGTGCCAGCAGTAGCGGGGGGGGCGATGAAAAACTGTTTTTT. It codes for CASSSGGGDEKLFF.

The genes are TRBV10-3 and TRBJ2-7; 9 bases align to TRBD2. The J segment lost 6 bases and the V segment lost 3 bases, leaving 6 bases of the junction unmatched. The CDR3 runs to 14 residues. Germline V gene sequence: CDR1 ENHRY, CDR2 SYGVKD. CDR3 protein: CAISDYSGRGEQYF. The CDR3 nucleotides read TGTGCCATCAGTGACTATAGCGGGAGAGGCGAGCAGTACTTC.

The CDR3 is CSLTRDVTEAFF. The CDR3 DNA reads as TGCAGTCTGACTAGGGACGTCACTGAAGCTTTCTTT. The rearrangement joins TRBV29-1 to TRBJ1-1; tentative D call: TRBD1 (5 bases). The CDR3 runs 12 residues. The germline gives CDR1 SQVTM, CDR2 ANQGSEA.

This clonotype was seen ten or more times. The chain is built from TRBV2 and TRBJ2-7, with D uncertain. The germline V gene encodes CDR1 SNHLY and CDR2 FYNNEI. Trimming left V 4 bases short and J 6 bases short, with 10 bases between. This CDR3 region has 12 residues. CDR3 residues: CASSGQVGEQYF. As DNA, the CDR3 is TGTGCCAGCAGTGGCCAGGTGGGCGAGCAGTACTTC.

The chain is built from TRBV14 and TRBJ1-6; 8 positions match TRBD1. With 4 bases clipped from V and 10 bases from J, the junction kept 9 bases outside the gene matches. CDR1 and CDR2 (germline): SGHDN, FVKESK. The length of the CDR3 is 15 residues. The CDR3 loop is CASSPGDRRRSPLHF. CDR3 coding DNA: TGTGCCAGCAGCCCCGGGGACAGGCGGCGGTCACCCCTCCACTTT.

To note about this clonotype: With a much larger clone just one base away, this may be a read error. The V call is TRBV2, the J call TRBJ2-5; the D call may be TRBD1 or TRBD2 (5 bases each). The CDR3 covers 15 residues. Trimming shortened V by 4 bases and J by 3 bases, and 15 bases separated the two germline ends. The germline V gene encodes CDR1 SNHLY and CDR2 FYNNEI. This chain's CDR3 is CASSAGPHYEETQYF. In DNA form, the CDR3 reads TGTGCCAGCAGTGCGGGGCCTCACTACGAAGAGACCCAGTACTTC.

This clonotype was counted ten times or more. CDR3 DNA sequence: TGCAGCGTTGAAGGGGACGGCAGAACCTACGAGCAGTACTTC. The encoded protein is CSVEGDGRTYEQYF. V gene TRBV29-1 combines with J gene TRBJ2-7; the D call may be TRBD1 or TRBD2 (5 bases each). Germline loops: CDR1 SQVTM, CDR2 ANQGSEA. CDR3 length: 14 residues. Trimming stripped 1 base from V and 2 bases from J, with 12 bases between.

This clonotype was observed a handful of times. DNA for the CDR3: TGTGCCACAGGTCTTACATCGGGTGGCTACACCTTC. Translating it yields CATGLTSGGYTF. The V gene is TRBV25-1, the J gene TRBJ1-2; D remains unclear. The CDR3 sequence is 12 residues long. Germline lookup yields CDR1 MGHDK and CDR2 SYGVNS. Trimming pared 10 bases from V and 7 bases from J, leaving 16 bases between.

This clonotype came up a few times. The chain employs TRBV5-1 and TRBJ1-1, with D uncertain. From germline, CDR1 is SGHRS and CDR2 YFSETQ. The CDR3 loop spans 14 amino acids. The germline V and J ends were trimmed by 0 bases and 6 bases, with 12 bases remaining between them. CDR3 protein: CASSLGVLTPEAFF. CDR3 in DNA: TGCGCCAGCAGCTTGGGGGTCCTGACCCCTGAAGCTTTCTTT.